A selection of T cell receptor beta chains follows, all from one sample in a study of Tregs in tolerant kidney transplant recipients. Data came from immunoSEQ multiplex PCR; TCRdb stores just in-frame clones and leaves some out. The sample has 15,000 to 17,000 clones; approximately 92% are singletons. The sample comprised CD8+ T cells from blood. The receptors were sampled from a human donor in good health. The CDR3 runs from the conserved cysteine through the conserved F or W. Each record gives: V gene, D gene, clone size, J gene, CDR3 protein, CDR3 DNA. D genes are given only for firm matches. Size is stated for part of the rows, as once, few or many counts, or as a class when the clone is expanded.

TRBV7-9	NA	few	TRBJ2-3	CASSLEGQRGADTQYF	TGTGCCAGCAGCTTAGAGGGACAGCGGGGAGCAGATACGCAGTATTTT
TRBV15	NA	NA	TRBJ2-7	CATSRSRARDAYEQYF	TGTGCCACCAGCAGATCCCGGGCCAGGGACGCCTACGAGCAGTACTTC
TRBV4-1	NA	NA	TRBJ2-2	CASSQDWGGTGELFF	TGCGCCAGCAGCCAAGATTGGGGCGGCACCGGGGAGCTGTTTTTT
TRBV11-2	NA	NA	TRBJ2-1	CASRGGGLYNEQFF	TGTGCCAGCCGCGGAGGGGGGCTCTACAATGAGCAGTTCTTC
TRBV6-4	TRBD2	NA	TRBJ2-3	CASSEALAGPDTQYF	TGTGCCAGCAGCGAGGCACTAGCGGGGCCAGATACGCAGTATTTT
TRBV5-1	NA	NA	TRBJ2-1	CASSLESSGISYNEQFF	TGCGCCAGCAGCTTGGAATCGTCAGGGATCTCCTACAATGAGCAGTTCTTC
TRBV5-1	NA	once	TRBJ1-1	CASSLAAMNTEAFF	TGCGCCAGCAGCTTAGCAGCAATGAACACTGAAGCTTTCTTT
TRBV29-1	TRBD1	NA	TRBJ2-3	CSVEHRGNTDTQYF	TGCAGCGTTGAACACAGGGGGAACACAGATACGCAGTATTTT
TRBV4-1	TRBD1	NA	TRBJ2-7	CASSQDSFRDRGREQYF	TGCGCCAGCAGCCAAGATTCTTTCCGGGACAGGGGGCGGGAGCAGTACTTC
TRBV9	NA	once	TRBJ1-1	CASSVGERDTEAFF	TGTGCCAGCAGCGTAGGAGAGCGGGACACTGAAGCTTTCTTT
TRBV6-6	TRBD1	NA	TRBJ1-5	CASSQDRGLGQPQHF	TGTGCCAGCAGTCAGGACAGGGGGCTGGGCCAGCCCCAGCATTTT
TRBV30	NA	NA	TRBJ1-2	CAWSEQPEGYTF	TGTGCCTGGAGTGAACAACCCGAGGGCTACACCTTC
TRBV27	TRBD2	NA	TRBJ2-7	CASSTSGTYEQYF	TGTGCCAGCAGTACTAGCGGCACCTACGAGCAGTACTTC
TRBV19	NA	NA	TRBJ1-3	CASSIDSMGSGNTIYF	TGTGCCAGTAGTATAGATAGCATGGGCTCTGGAAACACCATATATTTT
TRBV7-9	NA	few	TRBJ2-1	CASSLYGYEQFF	TGTGCCAGCAGCTTATATGGGTATGAGCAGTTCTTC
TRBV30	NA	once	TRBJ2-2	CAWPAGNGGELFF	TGTGCCTGGCCCGCCGGGAACGGCGGGGAGCTGTTTTTT
TRBV4-3	NA	NA	TRBJ2-1	CASSSFHGEVGNEQFF	TGCGCCAGCAGCTCCTTCCACGGGGAGGTGGGGAATGAGCAGTTCTTC
TRBV27	TRBD2	NA	TRBJ2-2	CASSPPLAGGPRTGELFF	TGTGCCAGCAGTCCGCCACTAGCGGGAGGGCCTAGGACCGGGGAGCTGTTTTTT
TRBV6-5	NA	NA	TRBJ2-1	CASSRSGPLDEQFF	TGTGCCAGCAGCAGGTCCGGCCCGTTGGATGAGCAGTTCTTC
TRBV4-3	NA	NA	TRBJ2-7	CASSPSSGTQINF	TGCGCCAGCAGCCCTTCTTCCGGGACGCAAATCAACTTC
TRBV27	TRBD1	NA	TRBJ2-1	CASLIGTGVGEQFF	TGTGCCAGCTTGATAGGGACAGGGGTTGGTGAGCAGTTCTTC
TRBV5-1	TRBD2	NA	TRBJ2-7	CASSLGLAGVEQYF	TGCGCCAGCAGCTTGGGACTAGCGGGGGTCGAGCAGTACTTC
TRBV10-3	NA	NA	TRBJ2-7	CAISEGSYEQYF	TGTGCCATCAGCGAGGGGAGCTACGAGCAGTACTTC
TRBV19	NA	NA	TRBJ1-6	CASSIDQGIYNSPLHF	TGTGCCAGTAGTATAGACCAGGGGATTTATAATTCACCCCTCCACTTT
TRBV12-2	NA	NA	TRBJ2-7	CATTTSGYEQYF	TGTGCAACTACCACTTCTGGCTACGAGCAGTACTTC
TRBV5-1	TRBD1	medium-sized	TRBJ1-4	CASSLGQGDLNEKLFF	TGCGCCAGCAGCTTGGGACAGGGGGACCTAAATGAAAAACTGTTTTTT